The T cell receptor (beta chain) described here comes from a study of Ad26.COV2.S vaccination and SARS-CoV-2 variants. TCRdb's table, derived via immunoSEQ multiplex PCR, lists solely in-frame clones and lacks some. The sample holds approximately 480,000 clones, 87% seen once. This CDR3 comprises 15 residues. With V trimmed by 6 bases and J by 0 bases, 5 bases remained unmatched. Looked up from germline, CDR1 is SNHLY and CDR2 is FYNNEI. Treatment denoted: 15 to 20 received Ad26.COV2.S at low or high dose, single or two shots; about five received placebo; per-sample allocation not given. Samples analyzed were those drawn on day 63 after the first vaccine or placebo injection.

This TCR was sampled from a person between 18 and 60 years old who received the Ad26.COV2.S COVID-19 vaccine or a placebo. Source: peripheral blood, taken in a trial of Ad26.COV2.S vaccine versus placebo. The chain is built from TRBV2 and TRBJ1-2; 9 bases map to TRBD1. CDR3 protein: CASRGGQGTNYGYTF. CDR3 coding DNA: TGTGCCAGCAGGGGGGGACAGGGCACTAACTATGGCTACACCTTC.